These 10 T cell receptor beta chains originate from one sample sequenced in a study of lymphopenia after photon versus proton radiotherapy. Here immunoSEQ multiplex PCR was the method, and the copy in TCRdb shows in-frame clones only, minus some. The sample holds around 20,000 clones, about 83% seen once. The sample here was peripheral blood, taken from a patient treated with photon-based radiotherapy. Receptor source: a woman aged 45-65 years with pancreatic cancer.

The chain employs TRBV6-6 and TRBJ1-5; D gene uncertain. Germline V gene sequence: CDR1 MNHNY, CDR2 SVGAGI (reference sequence). CDR3 size: 11 residues. V lost 5 bases to trimming and J lost 8 bases, with 7 bases between them. CDR3 sequence (DNA): TGTGCCAGCAGTATGGGCGAGCCCCAGCATTTT. It translates to CASSMGEPQHF.

This sequence joins TRBV7-2 and TRBJ2-3; D not certain. V lost 6 bases, J lost 0 bases, and 7 bases lay in between. The V gene's germline CDR1 is SGHTA and CDR2 FQGNSA. The CDR3 is 13 amino acids. The CDR3 nucleotides are TGTGCCAGCAGGCCGTACAGCACAGATACGCAGTATTTT. Translation gives CASRPYSTDTQYF.

The rearrangement links TRBV30 to TRBJ2-5, with a possible D match to TRBD2 (6 bases). The CDR3 covers 16 residues. V was cut by 0 bases and J by 4 bases, with 18 bases left in between. CDR1 and CDR2 (germline): GTSNPN, SVGIG (reference sequence). Here the CDR3 reads CAWSVLLTGASETQYF. The CDR3 bases are TGTGCCTGGAGTGTACTCCTAACGGGAGCCTCAGAGACCCAGTACTTC.

This chain connects TRBV18 to TRBJ1-5, with unresolved D. CDR1 is KGHSH and CDR2 is LQKENI in the germline V gene. CDR3 length equals 18 residues. Trimming stripped 1 base from V and 1 base from J, with 17 bases between. Here the CDR3 reads CASSPREGIEGSNQPQHF. Here the CDR3 DNA reads TGTGCCAGCTCACCACGGGAGGGAATAGAGGGAAGCAATCAGCCCCAGCATTTT.

This chain's CDR3 is CASSATDRRSQETQYF. CDR3 DNA sequence: TGTGCCAGCAGCGCCACGGACAGACGAAGCCAAGAGACCCAGTACTTC. The chain links TRBV9 to TRBJ2-5; perhaps TRBD1 as D (6 bases). The CDR3 spans 16 residues. Per the germline V gene, CDR1 is SGDLS and CDR2 is YYNGEE. Trimming took off 3 bases at V and 1 base at J, with 16 bases between the two ends.

This clone has only a few counts. The rearrangement joins TRBV19 to TRBJ2-7, with TRBD2 identical over 8 bases. The V gene end was trimmed by 5 bases and the J gene end by 2 bases; junction bases not matched to a gene: 11. There are 16 residues in the CDR3. Germline V gene lookup returns CDR1 LNHDA and CDR2 SQIVND (reference sequence). This chain's CDR3 is CASSSPTSALPYEQYF. DNA for the CDR3: TGTGCCAGTAGTTCCCCGACTAGCGCGCTACCCTACGAGCAGTACTTC.

This clone was counted a few times. This chain joins TRBV2 and TRBJ2-5; no clear D. The V end was cut by 2 bases, the J end by 0 bases, with 13 bases between. Germline V gene sequence: CDR1 SNHLY, CDR2 FYNNEI. The CDR3 extends over 16 amino acids. CDR3 bases: TGTGCCAGCAGTGAAATAGGGTCGGAATACCAAGAGACCCAGTACTTC. Its translation: CASSEIGSEYQETQYF.

This clone was seen once. Written as DNA, the CDR3 is TGTGCCAGCAGTGATAGGGACAGGCCTTACGAGCAGTACTTC. Its protein is CASSDRDRPYEQYF. The rearrangement uses TRBV2 and TRBJ2-7, with 8 bases matching TRBD1. With 3 bases clipped from V and 4 bases from J, the junction kept 5 bases outside the gene matches. The CDR3 runs to 14 residues. Germline values: CDR1 SNHLY, CDR2 FYNNEI.

This clone was counted between two and nine times. The chain recombines TRBV30 with TRBJ2-5; 10 nucleotides align to TRBD2. The CDR3 is 15 amino acids. Losses at the gene ends were 1 base for V and 3 bases for J; bases not matched to a gene: 5. Germline loops: CDR1 GTSNPN, CDR2 SVGIG (reference sequence). CDR3 sequence: CAWSAGLARKETQYF. The DNA of the CDR3 is TGTGCCTGGAGTGCGGGACTAGCGAGAAAAGAGACCCAGTACTTC.

J is TRBJ2-7 and V is TRBV11-2; D gene ambiguous. V was shortened by 1 base and J by 6 bases, with 13 bases between the two germline ends. The germline V gene has CDR1 SGHAT and CDR2 FQNNGV. The CDR3 is 14 residues long. The CDR3 protein is CASSLGRKGIEQYF. The CDR3 DNA sequence: TGTGCCAGCAGCTTAGGACGGAAAGGCATCGAGCAGTACTTC.